The 17 T cell receptor beta chains in this list originate from one sample, sequenced in a study of cytomegalovirus exposure and HLA in healthy donors. It was with 60 Vbeta and 13 Jbeta primers that the PCR ran. Only in-frame clones appear in the TCRdb table, and some are missing; sequencing was by immunoSEQ multiplex PCR. The table includes tens of thousands of clones, over 65% detected once. The sample taken for sequencing was PBMCs. The receptors derive from a woman aged 40 to 50 in good health and CMV-seropositive.

V is TRBV27 and J is TRBJ2-3, with 13 bases lining up with TRBD2. Germline trimming cut 3 bases from V and 6 bases from J; bases unmatched to any gene: 12. The CDR3 extends over 18 amino acids. Germline loops: CDR1 MNHEY, CDR2 SMNVEV (reference sequence). CDR3 coding DNA: TGTGCCAGCAGTTTCATCACTAGCGGGAGGGCTAGGGGCGATACGCAGTATTTT. The encoded protein is CASSFITSGRARGDTQYF.

The rearrangement joins TRBV28 to TRBJ2-5, with 10 nucleotides matching TRBD2. The last part of the DNA fits TRBJ2-7 better; the J call may be wrong. The CDR3 length is 16 residues. The germline V gene has CDR1 MDHEN and CDR2 SYDVKM. DNA for the CDR3: TGTGCCAGCAGTTCCGCGACTAGCGGGTCTTATTACGAGCAGTACTTC. Its translation is CASSSATSGSYYEQYF.

This clone was counted a single time. The V gene is TRBV5-1, the J gene TRBJ2-2, with D possibly TRBD1 on 6 matching bases. CDR3 size: 15 residues. Per germline, CDR1 SGHRS and CDR2 YFSETQ. V gave up 4 bases and J gave up 5 bases, with 15 bases separating them. The CDR3 reads CASSPQGLGTGELFF. The CDR3 nucleotides read TGCGCCAGCAGCCCTCAGGGGTTGGGGACCGGGGAGCTGTTTTTT.

V usage is TRBV27 and J usage is TRBJ1-1; a possible D gene is TRBD1 (5 bases). Germline CDR1 and CDR2: MNHEY and SMNVEV (reference sequence). This CDR3 contains 13 residues. Trimming removed 4 bases from V and 1 base from J, with 7 bases in between. CDR3 loop: CASSWGGNTEAFF. DNA for the CDR3: TGTGCCAGCAGTTGGGGGGGGAACACTGAAGCTTTCTTT.

The chain is built from TRBV4-1 and TRBJ2-1, with unresolved D. V was pared by 0 bases and J by 8 bases, with 11 bases between. The CDR3 consists of 14 residues. CDR1 and CDR2 from the germline V gene are MGHRA and YSYEKL. CDR3 coding DNA: TGCGCCAGCAGCCAAGATGGGCAATTTGATGAGCAGTTCTTC. The encoded protein is CASSQDGQFDEQFF.

The rearrangement uses TRBV19 and TRBJ1-2; 11 positions match TRBD1. CDR3 length: 14 residues. V was pared by 3 bases and J by 4 bases, with 1 base of the junction left unmatched. Germline V gives CDR1 LNHDA, CDR2 SQIVND (reference sequence). CDR3 loop: CASSIGTGGYGYTF. The CDR3 DNA is TGTGCCAGTAGTATTGGGACAGGGGGCTATGGCTACACCTTC. Using reference TRBV19 and TRBJ1-2 for the parts outside the CDR3, the full variable domain is DGGITQSPKYLFRKEGQNVTLSCEQNLNHDAMYWYRQDPGQGLRLIYYSQIVNDFQKGDIAEGYSVSREKKESFPLTVTSAQKNPTAFYLCASSIGTGGYGYTFGSGTRLTVV.

The CDR3 sequence: CASSIGWSVSTQYF. The CDR3, as DNA: TGTGCCAGTAGTATAGGTTGGTCGGTGAGTACGCAGTATTTT. The chain links TRBV19 to TRBJ2-3; D is undetermined. The CDR3 extends over 14 amino acids. Germline CDR1 LNHDA, CDR2 SQIVND (reference sequence). V lost 1 base and J lost 8, with 13 bases in between.

V is TRBV7-9 and J is TRBJ2-1; TRBD2 matches at 11 bases. The CDR3 runs 17 residues. Trimming at V came to 4 bases and at J to 1 base, leaving 6 bases not matched to a gene. Looked up from germline, CDR1 is SEHNR and CDR2 is FQNEAQ (reference sequence). In DNA, the CDR3 is TGTGCCAGCAGCTCCACTAGCGGGAGCATTTCCTACAATGAGCAGTTCTTC. Encoded protein: CASSSTSGSISYNEQFF.

This clone appeared once. V and J are TRBV7-9 and TRBJ2-1; the match to TRBD2 covers 11 bases. This CDR3 contains 16 residues. The germline gives CDR1 SEHNR, CDR2 FQNEAQ (reference sequence). With V trimmed by 1 base and J by 8 bases, 7 bases remained unmatched. The CDR3 sequence is CASSLGSGRAGDEQFF. CDR3 nucleotide sequence: TGTGCCAGCAGCTTAGGTAGCGGGAGGGCCGGGGATGAGCAGTTCTTC.

The chain joins TRBV5-1 to TRBJ2-5, with 9 bases matching TRBD2. V lost 0 bases and J lost 3; bases outside the gene matches: 9. Looked up from germline, CDR1 is SGHRS and CDR2 is YFSETQ. This CDR3 spans 17 amino acids. This CDR3 reads CASSLETRAGGKETQYF. The CDR3 nucleotides read TGCGCCAGCAGCTTGGAAACTCGGGCGGGAGGGAAAGAGACCCAGTACTTC.

Only a few counts were recorded for this clone. The chain is built from TRBV9 and TRBJ2-2; D is unresolved. This CDR3 is built from 13 residues. Trimming left V 0 bases short and J 5 bases short, with 5 bases between. From germline, CDR1 is SGDLS and CDR2 YYNGEE. The CDR3 is CASSVVQTGELFF. DNA for the CDR3: TGTGCCAGCAGCGTAGTACAGACCGGGGAGCTGTTTTTT.

In its sample, this clone was seen many times. CDR3 amino acids: CASSYGGAIGVEQYF. DNA of the CDR3: TGTGCCAGCAGTTACGGGGGGGCTATCGGGGTCGAGCAGTACTTC. This chain uses TRBV6-6 with TRBJ2-7; D possibly corresponds to TRBD2 (7 bases). CDR1 is MNHNY and CDR2 is SVGAGI in the germline V gene (reference sequence). With 2 bases removed from V and 6 bases from J, the gap between germline ends came to 17 bases. This CDR3 has 15 amino acids.

The chain links TRBV25-1 to TRBJ1-2, with D hard to call. The CDR3 extends over 14 amino acids. V was clipped by 8 bases and J by 4 bases, with 17 bases between them. The germline CDR1 and CDR2 sequences are MGHDK and SYGVNS. As DNA, the CDR3 is TGTGCCAGCCCGGCGGGTAGGGTCACCTATGGCTACACCTTC. Protein product: CASPAGRVTYGYTF.

CDR3: CASSGRVGRAGSSTGELFF. CDR3 nucleotides: TGTGCCAGCAGCGGACGGGTGGGGAGGGCAGGATCGAGCACCGGGGAGCTGTTTTTT. The V gene is TRBV28, the J gene TRBJ2-2; 7 bases are a match to TRBD2. Germline loops: CDR1 MDHEN, CDR2 SYDVKM. This CDR3 region has 19 residues. Losses at the gene ends were 6 bases for V and 4 bases for J; bases not matched to a gene: 20. The full variable domain, rest sourced from reference TRBV28 and TRBJ2-2, is DVKVTQSSRYLVKRTGEKVFLECVQDMDHENMFWYRQDPGLGLRLIYFSYDVKMKEKGDIPEGYSVSREKKERFSLILESASTNQTSMYLCASSGRVGRAGSSTGELFFGEGSRLTVL.

V and J are TRBV28 and TRBJ1-2; D remains ambiguous. The germline V gene has CDR1 MDHEN and CDR2 SYDVKM. The CDR3 totals 15 residues. V lost 3 bases to trimming and J lost 8 bases, with 19 bases between them. The CDR3 region has the DNA TGTGCCAGCAGTTTTTACGGGGTACCAGGTGGGGGCTACACCTTC. This encodes CASSFYGVPGGGYTF.

Only a few counts were recorded for this clone. CDR3 nucleotide sequence: TGTGCCAGCAGTCCTTACACTACCTACGAGCAGTACTTC. Protein product: CASSPYTTYEQYF. V usage is TRBV28 and J usage is TRBJ2-7, with D hard to call. This CDR3 region has 13 residues. Trimming left V 5 bases short and J 2 bases short, with 10 bases between. Germline CDR1 MDHEN, CDR2 SYDVKM.

The gene calls are TRBV18 and TRBJ2-7; D possibly corresponds to TRBD1 (6 bases). With 1 base removed from V and 1 base from J, the gap between germline ends came to 11 bases. Germline V CDR1 and CDR2: KGHSH, LQKENI. The CDR3 has 15 amino acids. The CDR3 coding sequence is TGTGCCAGCTCACCACAGGGGGATAGGTCCTACGAGCAGTACTTC. As protein: CASSPQGDRSYEQYF.